The 8 T cell receptor beta chains in this list originate from one sample, sequenced in a study of T cell repertoires in cytomegalovirus infection. Their antigens remain unidentified. From the reads, TCRdb called clonotypes with MiXCR, one entry per CDR3 protein. The data contain some 480,000 distinct CDR3 sequences, more than 30% of them seen just once; the ten biggest clones take up 17%. This specimen consisted of cultured PBMCs, obtained from culture after CMV antigen stimulation. These receptors all stem from a human donor in good health (CMV status not recorded). Some clones in this sample may be carry-over from other donors' samples.

This clonotype was counted between two and nine times. The gene calls are TRBV6-1 and TRBJ2-7, with 8 bases fitting TRBD1. The CDR3 spans 14 residues. Trimming took 4 bases from V and 3 from J; bases not matched to a gene: 5. Per the germline V gene, CDR1 is MNHNS and CDR2 is SASEGT. The CDR3 loop reads CASSARTGIYEQYV. CDR3 bases: TGTGCCAGCAGTGCCAGGACAGGGATCTACGAGCAGTACGTC.

The chain recombines TRBV29-1 with TRBJ2-7; TRBD2 matches 7 bases. Germline V gene sequence: CDR1 SQVTM, CDR2 ANQGSEA. The CDR3 is made up of 12 amino acids. DNA of the CDR3: TGCGCGGTCCGCGGTAGCGGGTACGAGCAGTACTTC. Protein sequence: CAVRGSGYEQYF.

The chain is built from TRBV3-1 and TRBJ1-2; weak D call: TRBD1 (5 bases). Trimming cost V 1 base and J 5 bases, with 11 bases left between them. Per the germline V gene, CDR1 is LGHDT and CDR2 is YNNKEL (reference sequence). The CDR3 contains 14 residues. CDR3 DNA sequence: TGTGCCAGCAGCCAAGTCTCGGACAATTATGGCTACACCTTC. This translates into CASSQVSDNYGYTF. Combining the CDR3 with reference TRBV3-1 and TRBJ1-2 gives the whole variable domain DTAVSQTPKYLVTQMGNDKSIKCEQNLGHDTMYWYKQDSKKFLKIMFSYNNKELIINETVPNRFSPKSPDKAHLNLHINSLELGDSAVYFCASSQVSDNYGYTFGSGTRLTVV.

This chain uses TRBV10-3 with TRBJ2-1; the match to TRBD1 covers 9 bases. The germline CDR1 and CDR2 sequences are ENHRY and SYGVKD. The CDR3 covers 14 residues. V shed 3 bases and J 8 bases; nucleotides not matched to a gene: 5. This chain's CDR3 is CAISDGTGSDEQFF. DNA of the CDR3: TGTGCCATCAGTGATGGGACAGGGTCCGATGAGCAGTTCTTC.

This clonotype was seen a few times. The genes are TRBV12-3 or TRBV12-4 and TRBJ1-5, with 11 nucleotides matching TRBD1. Unmatched junction bases numbered 8, after V lost 4 bases and J lost 0 bases. The CDR3 totals 18 residues. The CDR3 protein is CASSSRTGGVDSNQPQHF. CDR3 nucleotides: TGTGCCAGCAGTTCCCGGACAGGGGGCGTGGATAGCAATCAGCCCCAGCATTTT.

The chain uses TRBV7-4 and TRBJ2-2, with D maybe TRBD1 (6 bases). V was pared by 5 bases and J by 2 bases, with 12 bases between. The CDR3 is 15 residues long. Germline CDR1 and CDR2: SGHVT and SQSDAQ. CDR3 residues: CASSLMGTNTGELFF. In DNA form, the CDR3 reads TGTGCCAGCAGCCTAATGGGGACAAACACCGGGGAGCTGTTTTTT.

This clonotype was counted many times. This chain links TRBV7-2 with TRBJ2-5, with 7 bases identical to TRBD2. J was trimmed by 2 bases and V by 1 base; bases with no gene match: 13. Per the germline V gene, CDR1 is SGHTA and CDR2 is FQGNSA. The CDR3 is made up of 18 amino acids. CDR3 in amino acids: CASSLEALAVTQQETQYF. CDR3 nucleotide sequence: TGTGCCAGCAGCTTAGAGGCCCTAGCGGTGACACAACAAGAGACCCAGTACTTC.

This chain joins TRBV4-3 and TRBJ1-5; 7 nucleotides match TRBD1. CDR1 is LGHNA, CDR2 YSLEER, per germline. The length of the CDR3 is 16 residues. Trimming removed 4 bases from V and 3 bases from J; junction bases left unmatched: 9. CDR3 sequence reads: CASSPEPGQLNQPQHF. The CDR3 coding sequence is TGCGCCAGCAGCCCGGAACCGGGACAGCTCAATCAGCCCCAGCATTTT.